This T cell receptor beta chain stems from a study of blood T cell repertoires in COVID-19. At the level of the study: Acute-phase and convalescent COVID-19 samples originated in the United States, Italy and Spain. T cells, B-cell-depleted T cells, or PBMCs supplied cDNA or gDNA.

Per the original data handling: Amplifying reference gene primers gave estimates of nucleated cell counts. Measured with immunoSEQ multiplex PCR; TCRdb has only the in-frame clones, and not every one. V and J calls and clone size are copied from that table; D and trimming were computed from the DNA. Of more than 150,000 clones listed, 75% to 85% were seen once; the top ten hold roughly an eighth. The V and J ends lost 7 bases and 8 bases respectively, with 17 bases between them. This CDR3 comprises 14 residues. The V gene's germline CDR1 is MNHEY and CDR2 SVGAGI. Seattle's cohort entered during active infection and was followed longitudinally.

This chain uses TRBV6-5 with TRBJ1-4; D is uncertain. The source of this sequence is a woman aged 80 or older with COVID-19, enrolled during active disease. The sequenced sample consisted of peripheral blood. CDR3 coding DNA: TGTGCCAGCAATTTTCAACACAGAGGGGAAAAACTGTTTTTT. It specifies CASNFQHRGEKLFF.